This note documents a single TCR beta chain sequence. The antigen it binds to is not known. The sample holds no much larger clone one base away, and base qualities are not on file. This sample is drawn from a study of blood T cell repertoires in COVID-19 (dated by TCRdb to the early 2020s). About the full investigation: The collaborator samples originated in the United States, Italy and Spain and spanned the acute and convalescent phases of COVID-19. The prospective study material was composed of cDNA or gDNA derived from T cells, B-cell-depleted T cells, or PBMCs. The dataset comprised deeply sampled blood TCRbeta repertoires from subjects exposed to, actively infected with, or recovered from COVID-19. The repertoires were released in a freely available public database meant as a resource for research on the immune response to SARS-CoV-2. Samples were obtained from the ongoing ImmuneRACE study (first 160 participants) and from roughly 1,300 subjects provided by 6 global collaborators. Nearly every sample came with metadata listing a de-identified subject ID, COVID-19 status, age in years and sex. Where HLA class I and class II types were available, the types were taken from metadata supplied by the sample provider, not from assay-based typing.

General findings and caveats noted by the study authors: The quantity of clinical and demographic metadata differed by source and by participant and was supplied without curation.

Measured from the cysteine to the phenylalanine, the CDR3 is 17 residues long. Just CDR3 DNA is preserved here, 51 bases in frame from base 1. Looking up the germline V gene yields CDR1 SGHTS and CDR2 YDEGEE. Germline trimming amounts to 4 bases on V and 3 bases on J, with 9 as the count of junction bases outside the gene matches. TCRbeta CDR3 regions were amplified from genomic DNA by means of the immunoSEQ Assay, a bias-controlled multiplex PCR. The study's own analysis went as follows. Nucleated cell counts per sample were estimated from amplification of reference gene primers within the assay. Sequence reads were collapsed and filtered to measure the absolute abundance of every unique TCRbeta CDR3 rearrangement. For each sample, productive Simpson clonality was calculated as the square root of Simpson's diversity index over productive rearrangements. Imported from immuneACCESS, the table was reduced by TCRdb to in-frame sequences with V and J called. These copies leave out some clones; in studies compared against another copy, an unresolved V gene accounts for under half, and the cause of the remainder is not known. Clone size and V and J calls were adopted from that table, with D and trimming inferred from the DNA. In all, the sample holds about 5,600 clones, and about 88% of those were seen once. The ten largest account for roughly 13% of the sample.

Collaborating institutions collected whole blood in K2EDTA tubes following their own protocols. For TCRbeta analysis, collaborators shipped samples as frozen whole blood, isolated PBMCs, or DNA extracted from either of those sample types. This TCR came from a human donor in a cohort sampled during active COVID-19. The chain was built from TRBV5-8 and TRBJ2-7, with TRBD2 identical over 14 junction bases. The sample comprised peripheral blood. DNA sequence: TGTGCCAGCAGCCTCGGGACTAGCGGGAGTTCTTACTACGAGCAGTACTTC. Translated, it reads CASSLGTSGSSYYEQYF.